The next 20 T cell receptor beta chains were all read from a single sample in a study of blood T cell repertoires in COVID-19. Sequencing used immunoSEQ multiplex PCR; TCRdb keeps in-frame clones, though not all of them. The sample holds around 11,000 clones, around 75% seen once. The sequenced sample was peripheral blood. The receptors here all came from a man in his 70s with active COVID-19.

The chain employs TRBV7-3 and TRBJ2-1; D is perhaps TRBD1 (6 bases). V dropped 3 bases and J dropped 5 bases, with 17 bases sitting between them. CDR1 SGHTA and CDR2 FQGTGA come from the germline V gene. The CDR3 runs to 16 residues. CDR3 bases: TGTGCCAGCAGCTTCAATCCGGGACAACCTGACAATGAGCAGTTCTTC. Translation: CASSFNPGQPDNEQFF.

This chain connects TRBV6-1 to TRBJ1-3; D remains ambiguous. Trimming took 2 bases from V and 4 from J, leaving 15 bases between them. CDR3 length: 16 amino acids. Looked up from germline, CDR1 is MNHNS and CDR2 is SASEGT. CDR3 amino acids: CASSEWTGVIGNTIYF. DNA of the CDR3: TGTGCCAGCAGTGAATGGACCGGGGTAATCGGAAACACCATATATTTT.

The table lists this clone with a few counts. The chain employs TRBV7-9 and TRBJ1-6; TRBD1 matches at 8 bases. Germline CDR1 and CDR2: SEHNR and FQNEAQ (reference sequence). The CDR3 consists of 15 residues. The J segment lost 5 bases and the V segment lost 5 bases, leaving 5 bases of the junction unmatched. This CDR3 is CASSTWDRNNSPLHF. The CDR3 nucleotides read TGTGCCAGCAGCACCTGGGACAGGAATAATTCACCCCTCCACTTT.

The V and J genes are TRBV18 and TRBJ1-2, with D possibly matching TRBD1 (5 bases). Trimming shortened V by 3 bases and J by 5 bases, and 19 bases separated the two germline ends. The CDR3 is 16 amino acids. The V gene's germline CDR1 is KGHSH and CDR2 LQKENI. Written as DNA, the CDR3 is TGTGCCAGCTCACCGGAGGATGACGGCGGGGGGTATGGCTACACCTTC. Translated, it gives CASSPEDDGGGYGYTF.

The gene calls are TRBV27 and TRBJ2-1; TRBD2 might be the D (7 bases). The CDR3 sequence is 14 residues long. Trimming left V 2 bases short and J 9 bases short, with 14 bases between. CDR1 is MNHEY, CDR2 SMNVEV, per germline (reference sequence). The CDR3 loop is CASSLAGAAREQFF. In nucleotides, the CDR3 is TGTGCCAGCAGTTTAGCGGGGGCCGCACGTGAGCAGTTCTTC.

The chain is built from TRBV30 and TRBJ2-7, with TRBD1 matching 10 bases. The V gene's germline CDR1 is GTSNPN and CDR2 SVGIG (reference sequence). V gave up 6 bases and J gave up 4 bases; unmatched junction bases: 6. CDR3 length equals 13 residues. CDR3 coding DNA: TGTGCCTGCAACCGGGACAGGGGATACGAGCAGTACTTC. It codes for CACNRDRGYEQYF.

This clone showed up just once. J is TRBJ2-1 and V is TRBV7-3; a possible D gene is TRBD2 (5 bases). The CDR3 has 17 amino acids. CDR1 is SGHTA, CDR2 FQGTGA, per germline. V was trimmed by 5 bases and J by 0 bases, leaving 17 bases between them. The CDR3 is CASSPQPGTASYNEQFF. For the CDR3, the DNA is TGTGCCAGCAGCCCGCAGCCGGGAACAGCCTCCTACAATGAGCAGTTCTTC.

The rearrangement links TRBV7-2 to TRBJ2-2; D is perhaps TRBD2 (6 bases). The V gene's germline CDR1 is SGHTA and CDR2 FQGNSA. V lost 3 bases to trimming and J lost 8 bases, with 13 bases between them. The CDR3 runs 14 residues. The CDR3 bases are TGTGCCAGCAGCTTGGGACTTTATGATGGGGAGCTGTTTTTT. It codes for CASSLGLYDGELFF. The full variable domain, in which reference TRBV7-2 and TRBJ2-2 provide the parts outside the CDR3, is GAGVSQSPSNKVTEKGKDVELRCDPISGHTALYWYRQSLGQGLEFLIYFQGNSAPDKSGLPSDRFSAERTGGSVSTLTIQRTQQEDSAVYLCASSLGLYDGELFFGEGSRLTVL.

This clone is a singleton in its sample. The chain couples TRBV6-5 to TRBJ2-3; 10 nucleotides line up with TRBD2. V shed 5 bases, J shed 5 bases, and the junction held 4 bases outside the gene matches. In germline, CDR1 is MNHEY, CDR2 SVGAGI. The CDR3 spans 14 residues. As DNA, the CDR3 is TGTGCCAGCAGTAGCGGGGGGGCTGGAGATACGCAGTATTTT. Translated, it gives CASSSGGAGDTQYF.

The chain employs TRBV5-4 and TRBJ1-5, with 9 bases fitting TRBD1. Germline loops: CDR1 SGHNT, CDR2 YYREEE (reference sequence). The J segment lost 8 bases and the V segment lost 0 bases, leaving 12 bases of the junction unmatched. The CDR3 loop spans 17 amino acids. The CDR3 sequence is CASSLERDRDGREPQHF. The CDR3 DNA is TGTGCCAGCAGCTTGGAGCGGGACAGGGACGGTAGGGAGCCCCAGCATTTT.

As for this clone: Germline is not matched at one junction end, which may reflect a read error. V and J are TRBV28 and TRBJ2-7, with 7 nucleotides matching TRBD1. Germline-derived CDR1 and CDR2 are MDHEN and SYDVKM. This CDR3 has 15 residues. The CDR3, as DNA: TGTGCCAGCAGCTCAAGCGAGACAGGGATGATCGGTCCGAACTTC. Translation gives CASSSSETGMIGPNF.

This clone appeared a few times. The rearrangement uses TRBV28 and TRBJ2-3; D is unclear. Trimming cost V 2 bases and J 3 bases, with 12 bases left between them. Germline CDR1 is MDHEN and CDR2 is SYDVKM. The CDR3 contains 15 residues. The CDR3 region has the DNA TGTGCCAGCAGTTTACAGCCCCTCGGGACAGATACGCAGTATTTT. Translation gives CASSLQPLGTDTQYF. Looking up the rest from reference TRBV28 and TRBJ2-3 gives the full variable domain: DVKVTQSSRYLVKRTGEKVFLECVQDMDHENMFWYRQDPGLGLRLIYFSYDVKMKEKGDIPEGYSVSREKKERFSLILESASTNQTSMYLCASSLQPLGTDTQYFGPGTRLTVL.

V usage is TRBV7-2 and J usage is TRBJ2-3; the D is unclear. Germline V gene data show CDR1 as SGHTA and CDR2 as FQGNSA. The V end was cut by 4 bases, the J end by 2 bases, with 10 bases between. The CDR3 runs to 14 residues. CDR3 DNA: TGTGCCAGCAGCTCCATCACATACACAGATACGCAGTATTTT. Translating gives CASSSITYTDTQYF.

V is TRBV5-5 and J is TRBJ2-3; no definite D call. Deletions cut 2 bases from V and 2 bases from J, with 9 bases between. Germline values: CDR1 SGHKS, CDR2 YYEKEE (reference sequence). CDR3 length: 14 residues. As DNA, the CDR3 is TGTGCCAGCAGCTTCCAGTCCCCCACAGATACGCAGTATTTT. This gives the protein CASSFQSPTDTQYF.

The rearrangement uses TRBV7-3 and TRBJ2-2; 8 nucleotides line up with TRBD2. In germline, CDR1 is SGHTA, CDR2 FQGTGA. Trimming took 5 bases from V and 2 from J; bases not matched to a gene: 4. The CDR3 has 15 amino acids. DNA for the CDR3: TGTGCCAGCAGCCCGGGGGGGGCCAACACCGGGGAGCTGTTTTTT. Translation: CASSPGGANTGELFF.

The CDR3 spells CASSPGVGNTIYF. CDR3 nucleotides: TGTGCCAGCAGCCCAGGGGTTGGAAACACCATATATTTT. The V gene is TRBV4-2, the J gene TRBJ1-3; TRBD1 is a possible D gene (6 bases). The CDR3 is made up of 13 amino acids. Trimming shortened V by 4 bases and J by 3 bases, and 7 bases separated the two germline ends. CDR1 and CDR2 from the germline V gene are LGHNA and YNFKEQ.

This rearrangement joins TRBV7-8 to TRBJ2-7; D may be TRBD2 (7 bases). CDR3 size: 15 residues. Trimming shortened V by 6 bases and J by 1 base, and 16 bases separated the two germline ends. Germline V lookup: CDR1 SGHVS, CDR2 FQNEAQ. The CDR3 sequence: CASSKGGAQSYEQYF. CDR3 sequence (DNA): TGTGCCAGCAGTAAGGGGGGGGCCCAATCCTACGAGCAGTACTTC.

This rearrangement joins TRBV5-1 to TRBJ1-1; weak D call: TRBD1 (5 bases). CDR1 is SGHRS and CDR2 is YFSETQ in the germline V gene. Trimming cost V 4 bases and J 2 bases, with 12 bases left between them. The CDR3 is 14 residues long. CDR3 amino acids: CASSRQTLNTEAFF. Written as DNA, the CDR3 is TGCGCCAGCAGCCGACAGACCTTAAACACTGAAGCTTTCTTT. Full variable domain (rest looked up from reference TRBV5-1 and TRBJ1-1): KAGVTQTPRYLIKTRGQQVTLSCSPISGHRSVSWYQQTPGQGLQFLFEYFSETQRNKGNFPGRFSGRQFSNSRSEMNVSTLELGDSALYLCASSRQTLNTEAFFGQGTRLTVV.

This rearrangement joins TRBV7-3 to TRBJ2-5; 10 bases fit TRBD2. V lost 0 bases, J lost 5 bases, and 6 bases stayed unmatched. The CDR3 has 16 amino acids. Germline CDR1 is SGHTA and CDR2 is FQGTGA. The CDR3 loop reads CASSLTATSGVETQYF. The CDR3 DNA follows: TGTGCCAGCAGCTTAACGGCTACTAGCGGGGTGGAGACCCAGTACTTC.

The chain employs TRBV7-6 and TRBJ2-5; D uncertain. Germline CDR1 is SGHVS and CDR2 is FNYEAQ. This CDR3 comprises 12 residues. Trimming removed 5 bases at V and 4 bases at J, with 8 bases between. The CDR3 bases are TGTGCCAGCAGCCCGGCAGGAGAGACCCAGTACTTC. Its translation: CASSPAGETQYF.